Presented here are 14 T cell receptor beta chains from one specimen sequenced in a study of neoadjuvant anti-PD-1 for oral cavity cancer. The time point was: after neoadjuvant nivolumab, at surgical resection. Sequencing was performed with immunoSEQ multiplex PCR; in TCRdb, only in-frame clones are kept and a portion is missing. Found here are some 22,000 clones, around a quarter of them singletons; the top ten hold about 15%. Source: tumor tissue, taken after nivolumab (anti-PD-1) treatment. The receptors derive from a person aged 40 to 85 with oral cavity squamous cell carcinoma.

V and J are TRBV13 and TRBJ2-7; 8 nucleotides align to TRBD1. The CDR3 consists of 14 residues. V lost 6 bases, J lost 5 bases, and 9 bases stayed unmatched. Germline V gives CDR1 PRHDT, CDR2 FYEKMQ (reference sequence). The CDR3 protein is CASRRLGQGHEQYF. Here the CDR3 DNA reads TGTGCCAGCAGACGATTAGGACAGGGCCACGAGCAGTACTTC.

The gene calls are TRBV5-1 and TRBJ1-4; 7 positions agree with TRBD1. Trimming cost V 4 bases and J 6 bases; bases outside gene matches: 12. The CDR3 consists of 16 residues. Germline V gene sequence: CDR1 SGHRS, CDR2 YFSETQ. The DNA for the CDR3 is TGCGCCAGCAGCCCGGGACAGAGGGCCGGGCATGAAAAACTGTTTTTT. Its protein product is CASSPGQRAGHEKLFF. The full variable domain, its missing parts supplied by reference TRBV5-1 and TRBJ1-4, is KAGVTQTPRYLIKTRGQQVTLSCSPISGHRSVSWYQQTPGQGLQFLFEYFSETQRNKGNFPGRFSGRQFSNSRSEMNVSTLELGDSALYLCASSPGQRAGHEKLFFGSGTQLSVL.

This clone came up a few times. The chain is built from TRBV28 and TRBJ2-7; TRBD2 matches 14 bases. V lost 6 bases and J lost 6; bases outside the gene matches: 7. The CDR3 is made up of 15 amino acids. Germline loops: CDR1 MDHEN, CDR2 SYDVKM. CDR3 sequence (DNA): TGTGCCAGCAGGATGACTAGCGGGAGGGCCGGCGAGCAGTACTTC. Translated: CASRMTSGRAGEQYF.

The V gene is TRBV5-1, the J gene TRBJ2-4; possibly TRBD1 or TRBD2 for D (5 bases each). This CDR3 has 17 amino acids. CDR1 and CDR2 from the germline V gene are SGHRS and YFSETQ. The germline V and J ends were trimmed by 4 bases and 0 bases, with 17 bases remaining between them. In DNA form, the CDR3 reads TGCGCCAGCAGCCCGGGGAGTGGGGCTTTAGCCAAAAACATTCAGTACTTC. The encoded protein is CASSPGSGALAKNIQYF.

V gene TRBV5-4 combines with J gene TRBJ2-7, with no clear D. Trimming cost V 2 bases and J 4 bases, with 13 bases left between them. CDR1 is SGHNT, CDR2 YYREEE, per germline (reference sequence). This CDR3 has 14 amino acids. CDR3 residues: CASSLNVPPYEQYF. Written as DNA, the CDR3 is TGTGCCAGCAGCTTAAACGTACCCCCTTACGAGCAGTACTTC.

The CDR3 DNA reads as TGTGCCACCAGCTGGGGAGTTTACAATGAGCAGTTCTTC. It encodes CATSWGVYNEQFF. The V call is TRBV15, the J call TRBJ2-1, with D tentatively TRBD2 (5 bases). The CDR3 totals 13 residues. The V end lost 5 bases, the J end lost 4 bases, and 9 bases lay between the germline ends. Germline V lookup: CDR1 LNHNV, CDR2 YYDKDF (reference sequence). The complete variable domain, with remaining parts taken from reference TRBV15 and TRBJ2-1, reads DAMVIQNPRYQVTQFGKPVTLSCSQTLNHNVMYWYQQKSSQAPKLLFHYYDKDFNNEADTPDNFQSRRPNTSFCFLDIRSPGLGDTAMYLCATSWGVYNEQFFGPGTRLTVL.

This clone was counted only a few times. V usage is TRBV9 and J usage is TRBJ1-1, with a tentative D call TRBD1 (6 bases). Trimming removed 0 bases from V and 4 bases from J, with 13 bases in between. Germline V gene sequence: CDR1 SGDLS, CDR2 YYNGEE. This CDR3 has 15 amino acids. The CDR3 loop reads CASSVEWGGGTEAFF. CDR3 DNA: TGTGCCAGCAGCGTAGAATGGGGGGGCGGCACTGAAGCTTTCTTT. Filled out from reference TRBV9 and TRBJ1-1, the complete variable domain reads DSGVTQTPKHLITATGQRVTLRCSPRSGDLSVYWYQQSLDQGLQFLIQYYNGEERAKGNILERFSAQQFPDLHSELNLSSLELGDSALYFCASSVEWGGGTEAFFGQGTRLTVV.

This chain links TRBV5-4 with TRBJ1-2; a weak D match, TRBD1 (5 bases). This CDR3 has 14 residues. Germline CDR1 is SGHNT and CDR2 is YYREEE (reference sequence). The V end was cut by 4 bases, the J end by 5 bases, with 15 bases between. As DNA, the CDR3 is TGTGCCAGCAGCCTCAGGGATAGGACTTATGGCTACACCTTC. Protein: CASSLRDRTYGYTF. Supplemented by reference TRBV5-4 and TRBJ1-2, the full variable domain reads ETGVTQSPTHLIKTRGQQVTLRCSSQSGHNTVSWYQQALGQGPQFIFQYYREEENGRGNFPPRFSGLQFPNYSSELNVNALELDDSALYLCASSLRDRTYGYTFGSGTRLTVV.

This clone has just a few counts. V gene TRBV5-1 combines with J gene TRBJ1-2, with D hard to call. The V and J ends lost 0 bases and 6 bases respectively, with 9 bases between them. Germline CDR1 reads SGHRS; CDR2 reads YFSETQ. This CDR3 has 13 amino acids. The CDR3 nucleotides are TGCGCCAGCAGCTTGGGAGGGAGGGATGGCTACACCTTC. Residues: CASSLGGRDGYTF. Looking up the rest from reference TRBV5-1 and TRBJ1-2 gives the full variable domain: KAGVTQTPRYLIKTRGQQVTLSCSPISGHRSVSWYQQTPGQGLQFLFEYFSETQRNKGNFPGRFSGRQFSNSRSEMNVSTLELGDSALYLCASSLGGRDGYTFGSGTRLTVV.

This clone came up once. J is TRBJ1-6 and V is TRBV5-4; D perhaps matches TRBD1 (5 bases). Germline V gene sequence: CDR1 SGHNT, CDR2 YYREEE (reference sequence). V lost 0 bases and J 7 bases, leaving 11 bases between the germline ends. The CDR3 spans 15 residues. This CDR3 is CASSLELQVNSPLHF. The CDR3 DNA reads as TGTGCCAGCAGCTTGGAGTTACAGGTCAATTCACCCCTCCACTTT.

This clone has ten or more counts. The chain links TRBV5-1 to TRBJ1-1, with D uncertain. Germline V gene sequence: CDR1 SGHRS, CDR2 YFSETQ. The CDR3 sequence is 13 residues long. V was cut by 0 bases and J by 1 base, with 4 bases left in between. CDR3 residues: CASSLGANTEAFF. The CDR3 DNA reads TGCGCCAGCAGCTTGGGTGCGAACACTGAAGCTTTCTTT.

V is TRBV19 and J is TRBJ2-7; 7 bases are a match to TRBD1. V dropped 8 bases and J dropped 4; count of bases not matched to a gene: 2. The germline CDR1 and CDR2 sequences are LNHDA and SQIVND (reference sequence). The CDR3 runs 11 residues. The CDR3 protein is CASRQGYEQYF. The CDR3 DNA is TGTGCCAGTCGACAGGGTTACGAGCAGTACTTC.

The V gene is TRBV7-3, the J gene TRBJ2-2; D is possibly TRBD2 (5 bases). The CDR3 is made up of 13 amino acids. V was shortened by 1 base and J by 8 bases, with 8 bases between the two germline ends. CDR1 is SGHTA, CDR2 FQGTGA, per germline. The CDR3 coding sequence is TGTGCCAGCAGCTTAATCGGCGGGGGGGAGCTGTTTTTT. It codes for CASSLIGGGELFF.

The chain combines TRBV7-8 with TRBJ2-3; D is tentatively TRBD1 or TRBD2 (5 bases each). V lost 4 bases and J lost 1, with 33 bases in between. The CDR3 consists of 22 residues. Germline-derived CDR1 and CDR2 are SGHVS and FQNEAQ. The CDR3: CASSSPTGSAGARGTCTDTQYF. The CDR3 DNA sequence: TGTGCCAGCAGCTCGCCGACTGGCAGTGCTGGGGCTAGAGGGACCTGCACAGATACGCAGTATTTT.